The 18 T cell receptor beta chains reported below all come from one sample, sequenced in a study of cytotoxic CD8 clonotypes in ibrutinib-treated CLL. Here immunoSEQ multiplex PCR was the method, and the copy in TCRdb shows in-frame clones only, minus some. This sample has about 68,000 clones; over 75% occur once, and the top ten carry around 3.1%. Sequencing was performed on PBMCs, taken after 12 months of ibrutinib treatment. The source of these receptors is a human donor with chronic lymphocytic leukemia.

The V gene is TRBV7-2, the J gene TRBJ2-1; D unclear. CDR1 is SGHTA and CDR2 is FQGNSA in the germline V gene. CDR3 size: 13 residues. V was clipped by 1 base and J by 5 bases, with 6 bases between them. The CDR3 region is CASSLVGHNEQFF. Here the CDR3 DNA reads TGTGCCAGCAGCTTAGTCGGGCACAATGAGCAGTTCTTC.

The genes are TRBV30 and TRBJ1-5; 8 nucleotides match TRBD1. The CDR3 has 15 amino acids. V trimming: 3 bases; J trimming: 3 bases; junction bases outside the gene matches: 7. Germline assignment: CDR1 GTSNPN and CDR2 SVGIG (reference sequence). CDR3 in DNA: TGTGCCTGGAGACGGCAGGACAGGGACAATCAGCCCCAGCATTTT. Translating it yields CAWRRQDRDNQPQHF.

This clone was seen more than once but under ten times. The V gene is TRBV10-3, the J gene TRBJ2-1, with D perhaps matching TRBD1 (5 bases). Germline V gene lookup returns CDR1 ENHRY and CDR2 SYGVKD. The CDR3 extends over 11 amino acids. V dropped 10 bases and J dropped 7 bases, with 11 bases sitting between them. This CDR3 reads CATKQENEQFF. In DNA form, the CDR3 reads TGTGCCACAAAACAGGAGAATGAGCAGTTCTTC.

The V call is TRBV2, the J call TRBJ2-3, with D perhaps matching TRBD2 (6 bases). The CDR3 is made up of 17 amino acids. The V and J ends lost 0 bases and 4 bases respectively, with 17 bases between them. The germline V gene has CDR1 SNHLY and CDR2 FYNNEI. This CDR3 reads CASSEAIFVEGPDTQYF. In nucleotides, the CDR3 is TGTGCCAGCAGTGAAGCGATTTTTGTGGAGGGGCCAGATACGCAGTATTTT.

The V gene is TRBV2, the J gene TRBJ2-6; no definite D call. Germline V gene lookup returns CDR1 SNHLY and CDR2 FYNNEI. The CDR3 runs 15 residues. Trimming cost V 5 bases and J 4 bases, with 12 bases left between them. DNA for the CDR3: TGTGCCAGCAGTCCGGATAACCCCGGGGCCAACGTCCTGACTTTC. It translates to CASSPDNPGANVLTF.

This clone showed up just once. This chain connects TRBV6-6 to TRBJ1-2, with 8 bases fitting TRBD1. This CDR3 is 14 amino acids long. CDR1 and CDR2 (germline): MNHNY, SVGAGI (reference sequence). After removal of 5 bases from V and 4 bases from J, the junction contained 6 bases not matched to a gene. This CDR3 is CASSDRGQSYGYTF. CDR3 coding DNA: TGTGCCAGCAGTGACAGGGGTCAGAGCTATGGCTACACCTTC.

This chain connects TRBV7-2 to TRBJ2-1; D is possibly TRBD1 (7 bases). The V and J ends lost 3 bases and 1 base respectively, with 10 bases between them. Germline CDR1 SGHTA, CDR2 FQGNSA. This CDR3 is built from 15 residues. In DNA form, the CDR3 reads TGTGCCAGCAGCTTCCCAGGGGGGTCCTACAATGAGCAGTTCTTC. Protein sequence: CASSFPGGSYNEQFF.

V usage is TRBV10-1 and J usage is TRBJ1-1; 7 bases are a match to TRBD1. The CDR3 contains 17 residues. The V gene end was trimmed by 0 bases and the J gene end by 5 bases; junction bases not matched to a gene: 12. Germline V gene data show CDR1 as WNHNN and CDR2 as SYGVQD (reference sequence). As DNA, the CDR3 is TGCGCCAGCAGTGAGTCGCTGATAGGGGGCAGGTTGACTGAAGCTTTCTTT. Translating it yields CASSESLIGGRLTEAFF.

The V call is TRBV14, the J call TRBJ2-1; 7 bases match TRBD2. V shed 2 bases and J 7 bases; nucleotides not matched to a gene: 2. There are 13 residues in the CDR3. CDR1 is SGHDN and CDR2 is FVKESK in the germline V gene. The CDR3 is CASSQTSANEQFF. CDR3 DNA: TGTGCCAGCAGCCAAACTAGCGCGAATGAGCAGTTCTTC.

The chain combines TRBV5-4 with TRBJ1-5; 8 bases are shared with TRBD1. V lost 0 bases to trimming and J lost 5 bases; unmatched junction nucleotides: 4. Germline CDR1 SGHNT, CDR2 YYREEE (reference sequence). This CDR3 region has 15 residues. The CDR3 spells CASSLDGQGDQPQHF. DNA for the CDR3: TGTGCCAGCAGCTTGGACGGACAGGGAGATCAGCCCCAGCATTTT.

The chain joins TRBV29-1 to TRBJ1-2; a possible D gene is TRBD1 (5 bases). The CDR3 totals 13 residues. Trimming took 4 bases from V and 3 from J, leaving 12 bases between them. Germline assignment: CDR1 SQVTM and CDR2 ANQGSEA. The CDR3 loop is CSVGGRDHYGYTF. CDR3 DNA: TGCAGCGTTGGGGGGAGGGACCACTATGGCTACACCTTC.

The count of this clone is one. The genes are TRBV18 and TRBJ1-2; 9 positions match TRBD1. Germline CDR1 is KGHSH and CDR2 is LQKENI. Losses at the gene ends were 0 bases for V and 8 bases for J; bases not matched to a gene: 4. This CDR3 contains 14 residues. CDR3 DNA: TGTGCCAGCTCACCACCGGGGACAGGGTACGGCTACACCTTC. Translated, it gives CASSPPGTGYGYTF.

The genes are TRBV27 and TRBJ2-1; no clear D gene. V lost 5 bases and J 6 bases, leaving 5 bases between the germline ends. This CDR3 contains 11 residues. Germline CDR1 MNHEY, CDR2 SMNVEV (reference sequence). CDR3 region: CASSPGNEQFF. The DNA of the CDR3 is TGTGCCAGCAGTCCGGGCAATGAGCAGTTCTTC.

This rearrangement joins TRBV19 to TRBJ2-7; 10 bases agree with TRBD1. The CDR3 has 15 residues. CDR1 is LNHDA, CDR2 SQIVND, per germline (reference sequence). V was clipped by 1 base and J by 7 bases; unmatched bases: 7. CDR3 protein: CASSIAGTGDGEQYF. CDR3 in DNA: TGTGCCAGTAGTATAGCAGGGACAGGGGATGGTGAGCAGTACTTC.

V gene TRBV6-4 combines with J gene TRBJ1-2; D unclear. The germline V gene encodes CDR1 MRHNA and CDR2 SNTAGT. V was shortened by 6 bases and J by 6 bases, with 14 bases between the two germline ends. There are 13 residues in the CDR3. This CDR3 is CASSARPGDGYTF. The DNA of the CDR3 is TGTGCCAGCAGCGCTCGGCCCGGGGATGGCTACACCTTC.

This chain uses TRBV6-1 with TRBJ1-3; no firm D call. This CDR3 is built from 13 residues. V was shortened by 3 bases and J by 2 bases, with 5 bases between the two germline ends. The germline V gene has CDR1 MNHNS and CDR2 SASEGT. The CDR3 loop is CASSEVTGNTIYF. The CDR3 nucleotides are TGTGCCAGCAGTGAGGTGACTGGAAACACCATATATTTT.

This clone is a singleton in its sample. This sequence joins TRBV19 and TRBJ2-7; TRBD1 matches at 8 bases. The junction had 6 bases not matched to a gene; V was cut back by 5 bases and J by 3 bases. Per germline, CDR1 LNHDA and CDR2 SQIVND (reference sequence). CDR3 length: 14 amino acids. CDR3 DNA sequence: TGTGCCAGTAGTCCCCGCGGGACAGGCTACGAGCAGTACTTC. Residues: CASSPRGTGYEQYF.

The chain is built from TRBV7-2 and TRBJ1-2; D gene unclear. V shed 0 bases and J shed 0 bases, with 20 bases lying between them. The CDR3 extends over 19 amino acids. Germline V gene lookup returns CDR1 SGHTA and CDR2 FQGNSA. This CDR3 reads CASSLALVGAQNANYGYTF. As DNA, the CDR3 is TGTGCCAGCAGCTTAGCTTTAGTGGGTGCGCAGAACGCTAACTATGGCTACACCTTC.